The 9 T cell receptor beta chains below all came from one sample that was sequenced in a study of T cell responses to AZD1222 COVID-19 vaccine. The data were produced by immunoSEQ multiplex PCR, yet TCRdb's version contains in-frame clones alone and is incomplete. The table includes about 84,000 clones, 80% to 90% detected once. Sequenced material: peripheral blood, taken 28 days after the second AZD1222 dose. The receptors originated from an adult who received the AZD1222 COVID-19 vaccine.

This clone was observed a single time. V gene TRBV7-3 combines with J gene TRBJ2-2; TRBD2 aligns across 7 bases. This CDR3 comprises 15 residues. Trimming at V came to 3 bases and at J to 4 bases, leaving 5 bases not matched to a gene. Germline V gives CDR1 SGHTA, CDR2 FQGTGA. The chain's CDR3 is CASSFGAGSTGELFF. CDR3 nucleotide sequence: TGTGCCAGCAGCTTCGGAGCGGGGAGCACCGGGGAGCTGTTTTTT.

Note on this clone: Distinct nucleotide sequences in the sample also encode this CDR3. V is TRBV27 and J is TRBJ2-3; D unclear. The V end lost 3 bases, the J end lost 0 bases, and 7 bases lay between the germline ends. This CDR3 comprises 14 residues. Germline values: CDR1 MNHEY, CDR2 SMNVEV (reference sequence). The CDR3 sequence is CASSLVRSTDTQYF. Written as DNA, the CDR3 is TGTGCCAGCAGTTTGGTACGAAGCACAGATACGCAGTATTTT.

This clone came up a few times. The gene calls are TRBV5-5 and TRBJ2-5; 7 bases fit TRBD1. V lost 2 bases, J lost 5 bases, and 3 bases stayed unmatched. This CDR3 contains 13 residues. Germline V gives CDR1 SGHKS, CDR2 YYEKEE (reference sequence). The CDR3 nucleotides read TGTGCCAGCAGCTTCGACAGGGACGAGACCCAGTACTTC. Residues: CASSFDRDETQYF.

Only one count was recorded for this clone. V usage is TRBV6-1 and J usage is TRBJ2-1; 7 nucleotides align to TRBD1. Germline CDR1 and CDR2: MNHNS and SASEGT. This CDR3 has 16 amino acids. Trimming at V came to 1 base and at J to 5 bases, leaving 8 bases not matched to a gene. CDR3 region: CASSEDPGTVHNEQFF. The CDR3 nucleotides read TGTGCCAGCAGTGAAGACCCTGGGACAGTTCACAATGAGCAGTTCTTC.

CDR3 nucleotides: TGTGCCAGCAGTGAAGGGACTAGCGGGAGCTCCTACAATGAGCAGTTCTTC. Amino acid sequence: CASSEGTSGSSYNEQFF. The J gene is TRBJ2-1, the V gene TRBV6-1; 13 nucleotides line up with TRBD2. V was pared by 1 base and J by 0 bases, with 0 bases of the junction left unmatched. CDR3 length: 17 residues. Germline values: CDR1 MNHNS, CDR2 SASEGT.

V and J are TRBV29-1 and TRBJ1-1, with no clear D. V shed 3 bases and J shed 0 bases, with 8 bases lying between them. The CDR3 is 13 amino acids. CDR1 and CDR2 (germline): SQVTM, ANQGSEA. CDR3 in DNA: TGCAGCGTTGATCAGGCCCTGAACACTGAAGCTTTCTTT. Protein: CSVDQALNTEAFF.

This sequence joins TRBV6-2 or TRBV6-3 and TRBJ2-3; unclear D gene. In germline, CDR1 is MNHEY, CDR2 SVGEGT. V gave up 2 bases and J gave up 2 bases, with 8 bases separating them. The CDR3 loop spans 14 amino acids. CDR3 in amino acids: CASSYAQFTDTQYF. The CDR3 DNA follows: TGTGCCAGCAGTTACGCCCAATTCACAGATACGCAGTATTTT.

The chain uses TRBV24-1 and TRBJ2-7, with D perhaps matching TRBD1 (5 bases). This CDR3 region has 13 residues. V was shortened by 9 bases and J by 2 bases, with 13 bases between the two germline ends. CDR1 and CDR2 (germline): KGHDR, SFDVKD. CDR3: CATAPQQAYEQYV. The DNA for the CDR3 is TGTGCCACCGCTCCCCAACAGGCCTACGAGCAGTACGTC.

A single count supports this clone. The CDR3 bases are TGTGCCAGCAGTGGAGAGGGGCTAGGCACTGAAGCTTTCTTT. The encoded protein is CASSGEGLGTEAFF. The V gene is TRBV2, the J gene TRBJ1-1; possibly TRBD1 for D (5 bases). CDR1 and CDR2 from the germline V gene are SNHLY and FYNNEI. This CDR3 is 14 amino acids long. V lost 4 bases to trimming and J lost 4 bases, with 13 bases between them.